These 28 T cell receptor beta chains came from one sample sequenced in a study of T cells in Graves' hyperthyroidism and ophthalmopathy (dated by TCRdb to between 2018 and 2021). Receptor libraries were prepared by multiplex PCR. The listed sequencing device is Illumina HiSeq 2000. Amplification of TCR beta CDR3 regions was carried out from RNA transcripts. The first round of RT-PCR for the TCR CDR3 was performed with the HTBI primer set and the Qiagen OneStep RT-PCR kit. The raw public data were reprocessed by TCRdb itself: fastp quality trimming at Q25, MiXCR clonotype calling, in-frame beta chains only. Rows with one shared CDR3 protein collapse into an entry with the most common genes and DNA. The sample table contains 620,000 or so distinct CDR3 sequences; only one count was recorded for around 15% of them. Around 13% of the sample rests with the top ten. Sequences were obtained from blood. The receptors shown here come from a woman aged 45-65 years with Graves' ophthalmopathy.

The genes are TRBV19 and TRBJ2-1; D is ambiguous. Looked up from germline, CDR1 is LNHDA and CDR2 is SQIVND (reference sequence). Between the trimmed V and J ends, which lost 7 bases and 3 bases, there was a span of 13 bases. The CDR3 sequence is 14 residues long. In DNA, the CDR3 is TGTGCCAGTACAGACTTCGGCCACTACAATGAGCAGTTCTTC. It translates to CASTDFGHYNEQFF.

The chain has TRBV29-1 and TRBJ1-5; D unclear. Germline CDR1 SQVTM, CDR2 ANQGSEA. Trimming pared 4 bases from V and 0 bases from J, leaving 13 bases between. The length of the CDR3 is 15 residues. The CDR3 protein is CSVALSTHSNQPQHF. Written as DNA, the CDR3 is TGCAGCGTTGCCCTTTCAACCCATAGCAATCAGCCCCAGCATTTT.

This clonotype was picked up many times. V gene TRBV11-3 combines with J gene TRBJ2-1; TRBD2 matches at 10 bases. This CDR3 comprises 15 residues. Losses at the gene ends were 7 bases for V and 7 bases for J; bases not matched to a gene: 10. Germline V lookup: CDR1 SGHNT, CDR2 YENEEA. The CDR3 reads CASKNSAGGENEQFF. CDR3 in DNA: TGTGCCAGCAAGAATTCAGCGGGAGGGGAAAATGAGCAGTTCTTC.

Many counts were recorded for this clonotype. The rearrangement uses TRBV30 and TRBJ1-6; D uncertain. The CDR3 sequence is 17 residues long. CDR1 is GTSNPN and CDR2 is SVGIG in the germline V gene (reference sequence). Trimming cost V 0 bases and J 0 bases, with 12 bases left between them. This CDR3 is CAWSVPDGSSYNSPLHF. The CDR3 DNA sequence: TGTGCCTGGAGTGTCCCGGACGGGAGCTCCTATAATTCACCCCTCCACTTT.

This clonotype was observed at least ten times. The CDR3 spells CASRQGGYEQYF. The CDR3 nucleotides are TGTGCCAGCAGACAGGGTGGGTACGAGCAGTACTTC. V and J are TRBV12-3 or TRBV12-4 and TRBJ2-7, with a possible D match to TRBD1 (6 bases). Trimming shortened V by 6 bases and J by 4 bases, and 10 bases separated the two germline ends. This CDR3 contains 12 residues.

This clonotype was seen more than once but under ten times. This rearrangement joins TRBV29-1 to TRBJ2-5; 13 bases fit TRBD2. With 3 bases clipped from V and 6 bases from J, the junction kept 7 bases outside the gene matches. Germline values: CDR1 SQVTM, CDR2 ANQGSEA. CDR3 length equals 15 residues. The CDR3 sequence: CSVDYRTSGRQTQYF. CDR3 DNA: TGCAGCGTTGACTACCGGACTAGCGGGAGACAGACCCAGTACTTC.

Concerning this clonotype: A much larger clone lies one base from this, so it may be a read error. No conserved phenylalanine or tryptophan ends this CDR3, so it is likely a read error. The chain uses TRBV28 and TRBJ2-7; TRBD1 matches at 8 bases. Germline CDR1 is MDHEN and CDR2 is SYDVKM. This CDR3 has 14 residues. V dropped 4 bases and J dropped 0; count of bases not matched to a gene: 2. CDR3 in DNA: TGTGCCAGCAGTTCCACAGGGGGCTCCTACGAGCAGTACTCC. This gives the protein CASSSTGGSYEQYS.

This clonotype appeared many times. The chain links TRBV20-1 to TRBJ2-1, with TRBD2 matching 15 bases. Per the germline V gene, CDR1 is DFQATT and CDR2 is SNEGSKA (reference sequence). This CDR3 contains 15 residues. Germline trimming cut 3 bases from V and 8 bases from J; bases unmatched to any gene: 5. Here the CDR3 DNA reads TGCAGTGCTAGTAAAGGGACTAGCGGGAGGTATGAGCAGTTCTTC. Translation: CSASKGTSGRYEQFF.

The chain is built from TRBV30 and TRBJ1-5; no clear D. Trimming stripped 5 bases from V and 1 base from J, with 9 bases between. CDR1 GTSNPN and CDR2 SVGIG come from the germline V gene (reference sequence). The CDR3 totals 13 residues. The CDR3 spells CAWAPGSNQPQHF. In DNA, the CDR3 is TGTGCCTGGGCGCCGGGGAGCAATCAGCCCCAGCATTTT.

The table lists this clonotype with many counts. This rearrangement joins TRBV5-1 to TRBJ1-5, with no clear D. Trimming pared 1 base from V and 7 bases from J, leaving 12 bases between. Germline V lookup: CDR1 SGHRS, CDR2 YFSETQ. The CDR3 runs to 14 residues. CDR3 DNA sequence: TGCGCCAGCAGCTTGTCTGGGGTAGGGCAGCCCCAGCATTTT. Residues: CASSLSGVGQPQHF.

Points on this clonotype: Being one base from a much bigger clone, this may be a read error. This rearrangement joins TRBV2 to TRBJ1-4; possible D gene TRBD1, 5 bases. Trimming removed 1 base at V and 7 bases at J, with 16 bases between. The CDR3 runs 16 residues. Looked up from germline, CDR1 is SNHLY and CDR2 is FYNNEI. The CDR3 sequence is CASSEGFRVGAEKLFF. The CDR3 DNA reads TGTGCCAGCAGTGAAGGTTTCAGGGTAGGGGCTGAAAAACTGTTTTTT. The whole variable domain, filled in from reference TRBV2 and TRBJ1-4, reads EPEVTQTPSHQVTQMGQEVILRCVPISNHLYFYWYRQILGQKVEFLVSFYNNEISEKSEIFDDQFSVERPDGSNFTLKIRSTKLEDSAMYFCASSEGFRVGAEKLFFGSGTQLSVL.

The chain recombines TRBV12-3 or TRBV12-4 with TRBJ2-1; 10 nucleotides match TRBD1. The CDR3 contains 16 residues. Trimming took 5 bases from V and 7 from J; bases not matched to a gene: 11. This CDR3 reads CASSHPGQGMYNEQFF. For the CDR3, the DNA is TGTGCCAGCAGTCATCCGGGACAGGGGATGTATAATGAGCAGTTCTTC.

This clonotype turned up a few times. This chain links TRBV19 with TRBJ2-1, with D possibly being TRBD2 (5 bases). The V end lost 7 bases, the J end lost 4 bases, and 11 bases lay between the germline ends. In germline, CDR1 is LNHDA, CDR2 SQIVND (reference sequence). CDR3 length: 13 residues. CDR3 sequence: CASNDYSYNEQFF. The DNA for the CDR3 is TGTGCCAGTAATGACTACTCTTACAATGAGCAGTTCTTC.

The chain recombines TRBV18 with TRBJ2-7, with D possibly TRBD1 on 6 matching bases. The V end lost 6 bases, the J end lost 2 bases, and 14 bases lay between the germline ends. The CDR3 spans 14 residues. Per germline, CDR1 KGHSH and CDR2 LQKENI. The CDR3 here is CASSRDTRAYEQYF. The DNA for the CDR3 is TGTGCCAGCTCCCGGGACACTCGAGCCTACGAGCAGTACTTC. Complete variable domain (other parts from reference TRBV18 and TRBJ2-7): NAGVMQNPRHLVRRRGQEARLRCSPMKGHSHVYWYRQLPEEGLKFMVYLQKENIIDESGMPKERFSAEFPKEGPSILRIQQVVRGDSAAYFCASSRDTRAYEQYFGPGTRLTVT.

This clonotype turned up a few times. The chain employs TRBV4-2 and TRBJ1-2, with a tentative D call TRBD1 (5 bases). Germline CDR1 and CDR2: LGHNA and YNFKEQ. The CDR3 contains 15 residues. Trimming removed 0 bases from V and 3 bases from J, with 11 bases in between. CDR3 sequence: CASSQDLQGHYGYTF. CDR3 bases: TGTGCCAGCAGCCAAGATTTGCAGGGCCACTATGGCTACACCTTC.

This clonotype has just a few counts. The rearrangement links TRBV4-2 to TRBJ1-3; D remains unclear. With 3 bases removed from V and 0 bases from J, the gap between germline ends came to 15 bases. Germline V gene sequence: CDR1 LGHNA, CDR2 YNFKEQ. The CDR3 has 17 amino acids. The CDR3 nucleotides read TGTGCCAGCAGCCAGGATTTAACGCGGAACTCTGGAAACACCATATATTTT. Its translation is CASSQDLTRNSGNTIYF.

This clonotype has ten or more counts. The chain links TRBV5-5 to TRBJ1-5, with D unresolved. Germline CDR1 reads SGHKS; CDR2 reads YYEKEE (reference sequence). V was clipped by 6 bases and J by 2 bases, with 15 bases between them. CDR3 length: 15 amino acids. Here the CDR3 reads CASTLRGHGNQPQHF. CDR3 DNA sequence: TGTGCCAGCACCCTGCGGGGTCATGGCAATCAGCCCCAGCATTTT. Full variable domain (remainder filled in from reference TRBV5-5 and TRBJ1-5): DAGVTQSPTHLIKTRGQQVTLRCSPISGHKSVSWYQQVLGQGPQFIFQYYEKEERGRGNFPDRFSARQFPNYSSELNVNALLLGDSALYLCASTLRGHGNQPQHFGDGTRLSIL.

The table lists this clonotype with many counts. The chain combines TRBV28 with TRBJ1-2; TRBD1 might be the D (5 bases). The V and J ends lost 5 bases and 6 bases respectively, with 19 bases between them. Germline CDR1 MDHEN, CDR2 SYDVKM. This CDR3 contains 15 residues. The CDR3 region is CASSKQVPAAHGYTF. The CDR3 DNA sequence: TGTGCCAGCAGTAAACAGGTCCCGGCGGCGCATGGCTACACCTTC.

This clonotype was seen repeatedly, ten times or more. The rearrangement links TRBV28 to TRBJ1-6; D ambiguous. The V and J ends lost 3 bases and 11 bases respectively, with 17 bases between them. The CDR3 runs 15 residues. The germline CDR1 and CDR2 sequences are MDHEN and SYDVKM. The CDR3 region has the DNA TGTGCCAGCAGTTTGTATACAGCGGCGAGGACACCCCTCCACTTT. Translating it yields CASSLYTAARTPLHF.

This clonotype was found a few times. The chain joins TRBV29-1 to TRBJ2-2; TRBD1 is a possible D gene (6 bases). The CDR3 length is 12 residues. CDR1 and CDR2 (germline): SQVTM, ANQGSEA. Deletions cut 3 bases from V and 8 bases from J, with 10 bases between. Here the CDR3 reads CSVDRGLGELFF. In DNA form, the CDR3 reads TGCAGCGTTGACAGGGGCCTTGGGGAGCTGTTTTTT.

This clonotype was picked up many times. V and J are TRBV6-2 or TRBV6-3 and TRBJ2-1; D unresolved. Trimming stripped 2 bases from V and 0 bases from J, with 14 bases between. Germline V lookup: CDR1 MNHEY, CDR2 SVGEGT. The CDR3 is made up of 17 amino acids. The CDR3 region is CASSYNPSKSSYNEQFF. In nucleotides, the CDR3 is TGTGCCAGCAGTTACAACCCCTCCAAAAGCTCCTACAATGAGCAGTTCTTC.

This clonotype has just a few counts. The chain employs TRBV27 and TRBJ2-7; 10 nucleotides align to TRBD1. The CDR3 has 17 residues. V lost 3 bases, J lost 2 bases, and 10 bases stayed unmatched. Germline V gene lookup returns CDR1 MNHEY and CDR2 SMNVEV (reference sequence). CDR3 sequence: CASSLKKGQGLTYEQYF. CDR3 nucleotides: TGTGCCAGCAGTTTGAAAAAGGGACAGGGGTTAACCTACGAGCAGTACTTC.

This clonotype was seen at least ten times. The genes are TRBV6-5 and TRBJ2-5, with 14 bases that match TRBD2. V dropped 2 bases and J dropped 1; count of bases not matched to a gene: 6. The CDR3 has 18 amino acids. Per germline, CDR1 MNHEY and CDR2 SVGAGI. CDR3 DNA: TGTGCCAGCAGTTACCGGGTGACTAGCGGGAGGGCCCAAGAGACCCAGTACTTC. Protein product: CASSYRVTSGRAQETQYF.

This clonotype was recorded at least ten times. The V call is TRBV24-1, the J call TRBJ1-1; perhaps TRBD1 as D (5 bases). Germline V CDR1 and CDR2: KGHDR, SFDVKD. The length of the CDR3 is 13 residues. Trimming removed 1 base at V and 3 bases at J, with 5 bases between. The CDR3 DNA is TGTGCCACCAGTGATTTAGGGGACACTGAAGCTTTCTTT. Its translation: CATSDLGDTEAFF.

This clonotype was counted at least ten times. J is TRBJ2-1 and V is TRBV5-5; the match to TRBD2 covers 13 bases. The ends lost 5 bases at V and 5 bases at J; junction bases unmatched: 7. Germline values: CDR1 SGHKS, CDR2 YYEKEE (reference sequence). The CDR3 consists of 16 residues. The CDR3: CASRPGLAGINNEQFF. CDR3 DNA sequence: TGTGCCAGCAGACCGGGACTAGCGGGAATAAACAATGAGCAGTTCTTC.

Many counts were recorded for this clonotype. The chain is built from TRBV2 and TRBJ2-7; D gene ambiguous. V lost 0 bases to trimming and J lost 6 bases, with 12 bases between them. Germline CDR1 reads SNHLY; CDR2 reads FYNNEI. This CDR3 comprises 14 residues. The CDR3 DNA is TGTGCCAGCAGTGAAGCTGGTAGCCCACGCGAGCAGTACTTC. It encodes CASSEAGSPREQYF.

This clonotype was seen repeatedly, ten times or more. This chain links TRBV11-2 with TRBJ2-1, with 9 bases aligning to TRBD2. This CDR3 has 18 amino acids. Germline CDR1 reads SGHAT; CDR2 reads FQNNGV. V lost 1 base and J lost 10; bases outside the gene matches: 17. The CDR3 DNA reads as TGTGCCAGCAGCTTAGTGGGGGATAAAGGCGGGAGGGCCTTGGAGCAGTTCTTC. This codes for CASSLVGDKGGRALEQFF.

The J gene is TRBJ2-5, the V gene TRBV5-4; 9 nucleotides align to TRBD1. J lost 1 base, V lost 4 bases, and 8 bases had no gene match. CDR1 is SGHNT, CDR2 YYREEE, per germline (reference sequence). The CDR3 sequence is 16 residues long. For the CDR3, the DNA is TGTGCCAGCAGCCTCCCGGGACAGGGACTCCAAGAGACCCAGTACTTC. Translation: CASSLPGQGLQETQYF.